The rows below give T cell receptor beta chains drawn from one sample of a study of blood T cell repertoires in COVID-19. Generated by immunoSEQ multiplex PCR, the TCRdb table keeps only in-frame clones and is missing some. The sample has fewer than 500,000 clones, 75% to 90% seen once. The sequencing input was PBMCs or T cells enriched from blood (not recorded which). The origin of the receptors is a man aged 25 to 45 who had recovered from COVID-19. CDR3s include the opening cysteine and the closing phenylalanine or tryptophan. A D gene is named only where the DNA matches it firmly. Clone sizes are given selectively: once, few, many, or a class where the clone is expanded.

TRBV11-2	TRBD1	TRBJ2-2	few	CASSYFGTGIILNTGELFF	TGTGCCAGCAGCTACTTTGGGACAGGGATAATTTTGAACACCGGGGAGCTGTTTTTT
TRBV3-1/TRBV3-2	TRBD2	TRBJ2-3	.	CASSQRLAGSTDTQYF	TGTGCCAGCAGCCAACGTCTAGCGGGGAGCACAGATACGCAGTATTTT
TRBV20-1	TRBD1	TRBJ1-6	.	CSAIEGGQYNSPLHF	TGCAGTGCTATTGAGGGGGGACAGTATAATTCACCCCTCCACTTT
TRBV11-2	TRBD1	TRBJ2-4	.	CASSSRGREAKNIQYF	TGTGCCAGCAGCTCCAGGGGGCGGGAAGCCAAAAACATTCAGTACTTC
TRBV12-3/TRBV12-4	.	TRBJ1-4	.	CASSRQEKLFF	TGTGCCAGCAGCCGCCAGGAAAAACTGTTTTTT
TRBV27	TRBD1	TRBJ1-3	.	CASSKGQPPGNTIYF	TGTGCCAGCAGCAAGGGACAGCCGCCGGGAAACACCATATATTTT
TRBV5-1	TRBD2	TRBJ2-5	once	CASSLGLAGGQQETQYF	TGCGCCAGCAGCTTGGGACTAGCGGGAGGCCAACAAGAGACCCAGTACTTC
TRBV24-1	.	TRBJ2-5	.	CATSDPGTASGGGETQYF	TGTGCCACCAGTGATCCCGGGACGGCTAGCGGAGGGGGAGAGACCCAGTACTTC
TRBV11-1	TRBD2	TRBJ2-5	.	CASSLRVGGAVETQYF	TGTGCCAGCAGCTTGCGGGTCGGGGGGGCAGTCGAGACCCAGTACTTC
TRBV5-1	TRBD1	TRBJ2-7	.	CASSRDRLSEQYF	TGCGCCAGCAGCCGGGACAGACTATCCGAGCAGTACTTC
TRBV5-8	TRBD1	TRBJ1-2	once	CASSLAMGQGVGEFYGYTF	TGTGCCAGCAGCTTGGCCATGGGACAGGGGGTTGGGGAATTCTATGGCTACACCTTC
TRBV19	.	TRBJ1-1	.	CASSIGGVGTEAFF	TGTGCCAGTAGTATAGGCGGGGTCGGAACTGAAGCTTTCTTT
TRBV28	.	TRBJ2-5	.	CASNGSGQETQYF	TGTGCCAGCAATGGGTCAGGGCAAGAGACCCAGTACTTC
TRBV10-3	TRBD1	TRBJ1-2	.	CAITPGQGGYGYTF	TGTGCCATCACCCCGGGACAGGGTGGCTATGGCTACACCTTC
TRBV7-2	TRBD2	TRBJ2-5	.	CASSLGTASGSQETQYF	TGTGCCAGCAGCTTAGGAACGGCTAGCGGGAGTCAAGAGACCCAGTACTTC
TRBV4-2	.	TRBJ1-1	.	CASSQSTEAFF	TGTGCCAGCAGCCAGAGCACTGAAGCTTTCTTT
TRBV11-1	.	TRBJ2-3	.	CASSLWLADTQYF	TGTGCCAGCAGCTTATGGTTAGCAGATACGCAGTATTTT
TRBV19	.	TRBJ1-3	.	CASGLVSGNTIYF	TGTGCCTCTGGGCTGGTCTCTGGAAACACCATATATTTT
TRBV7-8	.	TRBJ2-1	.	CASSSPGVASSYNEQFF	TGTGCCAGCAGCTCCCCGGGGGTGGCGAGCTCCTACAATGAGCAGTTCTTC
TRBV19	TRBD2	TRBJ2-3	.	CASSIRGGDTQYF	TGTGCCAGTAGTATTAGGGGAGGGGATACGCAGTATTTT
TRBV27	TRBD1	TRBJ1-2	.	CASSLRPDRTIYGYTF	TGTGCCAGCAGTTTAAGGCCGGACAGGACTATCTATGGCTACACCTTC
TRBV24-1	.	TRBJ2-1	.	CATSDYLNEQFF	TGTGCCACCAGTGACTACCTCAATGAGCAGTTCTTC
TRBV7-2	.	TRBJ1-2	.	CASSFDPRGDGYTF	TGTGCCAGCAGCTTTGACCCCCGGGGAGATGGCTACACCTTC
TRBV10-3	TRBD1	TRBJ1-2	.	CAIRDSRDSYGYTF	TGTGCCATCAGGGATAGCCGGGACAGCTATGGCTACACCTTC
TRBV12-5	TRBD2	TRBJ2-3	.	CASGPAAELADTDTQYF	TGTGCTAGTGGTCCCGCCGCAGAACTAGCGGACACAGATACGCAGTATTTT
TRBV5-1	.	TRBJ1-5	.	CASSLGTASNQPQHF	TGCGCCAGCAGCTTGGGGACAGCTAGCAATCAGCCCCAGCATTTT
TRBV5-1	TRBD2	TRBJ2-2	.	CASSLKLAANTGELFF	TGCGCCAGCAGCTTGAAACTAGCGGCGAACACCGGGGAGCTGTTTTTT
TRBV12-3/TRBV12-4	.	TRBJ1-1	few	CASSVANTEAFF	TGTGCCAGCAGCGTGGCGAACACTGAAGCTTTCTTT
TRBV25-1	TRBD2	TRBJ2-3	.	CATREAGGRTDTQYF	TGTGCCACCAGAGAAGCGGGAGGTAGGACAGATACGCAGTATTTT
TRBV27	.	TRBJ2-7	.	CASGPGHRLYEQYF	TGTGCCAGCGGACCGGGACACCGACTCTACGAGCAGTACTTC
TRBV4-1	TRBD1	TRBJ1-5	.	CASSQRTGGDQPQHF	TGCGCCAGCAGCCAACGGACAGGGGGCGACCAGCCCCAGCATTTT
TRBV5-1	TRBD1	TRBJ1-1	.	CASHIVGTGNTEAFF	TGCGCCAGTCACATCGTCGGGACAGGAAACACTGAAGCTTTCTTT
TRBV19	.	TRBJ2-2	once	CASRQGPNTGELFF	TGTGCCAGTAGGCAGGGGCCGAACACCGGGGAGCTGTTTTTT
TRBV21-1	.	TRBJ2-7	.	CASTIPTAGRYEQYF	TGTGCCAGCACCATCCCCACAGCGGGACGCTACGAGCAGTACTTC
TRBV5-1	TRBD1	TRBJ2-5	once	CASSLTGDQAAQYF	TGCGCCAGCAGCTTGACAGGGGACCAAGCGGCCCAGTACTTC
TRBV3-1/TRBV3-2	.	TRBJ2-2	.	CASSPDVGLELFF	TGTGCCAGCAGCCCAGACGTTGGCTTGGAGCTGTTTTTT
TRBV28	.	TRBJ1-2	many	CASSPVLNYGYTF	TGTGCCAGCAGCCCGGTGTTAAACTATGGCTACACCTTC
TRBV7-2	TRBD2	TRBJ2-1	.	CASSLSGSGRYNEQFF	TGTGCCAGCAGCTTATCTGGTAGCGGGAGATACAATGAGCAGTTCTTC
TRBV7-9	.	TRBJ2-7	.	CASSHRSIREFTYEQYF	TGTGCCAGCAGCCATAGATCCATTAGAGAATTTACCTACGAGCAGTACTTC
TRBV5-5	.	TRBJ1-2	once	CASSQVRLGYTF	TGTGCCAGCAGCCAGGTCCGGTTAGGCTACACCTTC
TRBV7-2	TRBD2	TRBJ2-1	.	CASSPSLAGGPDEQFF	TGTGCCAGCAGCCCCTCCCTAGCGGGAGGGCCCGATGAGCAGTTCTTC